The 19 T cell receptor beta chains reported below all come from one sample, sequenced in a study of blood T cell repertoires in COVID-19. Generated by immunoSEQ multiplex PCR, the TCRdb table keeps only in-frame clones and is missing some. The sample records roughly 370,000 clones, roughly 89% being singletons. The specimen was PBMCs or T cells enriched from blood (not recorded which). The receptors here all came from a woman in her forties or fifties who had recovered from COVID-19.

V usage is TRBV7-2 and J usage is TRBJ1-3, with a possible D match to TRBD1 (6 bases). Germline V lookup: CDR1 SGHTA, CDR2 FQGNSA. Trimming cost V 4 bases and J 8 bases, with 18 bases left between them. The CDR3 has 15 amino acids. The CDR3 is CASSSGTHRGDTIYF. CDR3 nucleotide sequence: TGTGCCAGCAGCTCAGGGACACATAGAGGAGACACCATATATTTT.

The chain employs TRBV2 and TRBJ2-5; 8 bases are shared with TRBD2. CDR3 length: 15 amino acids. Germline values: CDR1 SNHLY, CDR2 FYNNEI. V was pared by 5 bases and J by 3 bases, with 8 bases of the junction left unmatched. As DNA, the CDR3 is TGTGCCAGCAGTCGCCGGTTACTAGCGGAAGAGACCCAGTACTTC. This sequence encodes CASSRRLLAEETQYF.

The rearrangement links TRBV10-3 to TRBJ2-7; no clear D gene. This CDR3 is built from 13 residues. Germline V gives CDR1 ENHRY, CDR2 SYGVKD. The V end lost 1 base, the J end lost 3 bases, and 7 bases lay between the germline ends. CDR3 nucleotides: TGTGCCATCAGTGAGTTTAGAGTCTACGAGCAGTACTTC. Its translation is CAISEFRVYEQYF.

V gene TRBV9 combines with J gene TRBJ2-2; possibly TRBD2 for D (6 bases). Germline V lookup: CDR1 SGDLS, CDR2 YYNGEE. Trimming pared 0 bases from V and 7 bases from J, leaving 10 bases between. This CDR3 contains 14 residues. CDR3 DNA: TGTGCCAGCAGCGTAGCCGTGCGGGACGGGGAGCTGTTTTTT. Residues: CASSVAVRDGELFF.

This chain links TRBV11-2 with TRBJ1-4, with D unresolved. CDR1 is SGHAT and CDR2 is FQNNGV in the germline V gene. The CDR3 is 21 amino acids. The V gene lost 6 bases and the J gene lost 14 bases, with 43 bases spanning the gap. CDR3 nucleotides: TGTGCCAGCAGTTCTTTCTCGTCCGGTTGGCAATCCCATACTCGTGAATCGGGGCTGTTTTTT. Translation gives CASSSFSSGWQSHTRESGLFF.

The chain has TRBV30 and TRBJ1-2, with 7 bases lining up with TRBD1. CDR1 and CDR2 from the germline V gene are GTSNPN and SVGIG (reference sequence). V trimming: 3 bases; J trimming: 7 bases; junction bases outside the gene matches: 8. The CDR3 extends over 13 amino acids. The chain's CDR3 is CAWRAGGGGGYTF. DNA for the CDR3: TGTGCCTGGAGGGCAGGGGGTGGTGGTGGCTACACCTTC.

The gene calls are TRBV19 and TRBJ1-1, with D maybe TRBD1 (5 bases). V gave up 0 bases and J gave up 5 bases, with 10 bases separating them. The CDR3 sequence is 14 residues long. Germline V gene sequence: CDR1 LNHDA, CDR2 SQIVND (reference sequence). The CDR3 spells CASSIEGVRTEAFF. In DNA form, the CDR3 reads TGTGCCAGTAGTATAGAAGGGGTTAGGACTGAAGCTTTCTTT.

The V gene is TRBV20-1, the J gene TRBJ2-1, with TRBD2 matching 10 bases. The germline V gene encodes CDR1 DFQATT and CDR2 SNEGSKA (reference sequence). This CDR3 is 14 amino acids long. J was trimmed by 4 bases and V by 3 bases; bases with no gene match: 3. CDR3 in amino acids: CSASPTSGYNEQFF. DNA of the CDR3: TGCAGTGCTAGTCCGACTAGCGGGTACAATGAGCAGTTCTTC.

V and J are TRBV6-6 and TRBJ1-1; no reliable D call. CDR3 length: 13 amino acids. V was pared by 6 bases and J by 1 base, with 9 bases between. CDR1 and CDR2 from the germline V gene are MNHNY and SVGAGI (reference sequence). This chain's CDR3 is CASRRAENTEAFF. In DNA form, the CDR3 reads TGTGCCAGCAGGAGGGCTGAGAACACTGAAGCTTTCTTT.

As DNA, the CDR3 is TGTGCCACCACCGGGACAGGGCTTGGCTACACCTTC. As protein: CATTGTGLGYTF. The rearrangement uses TRBV6-5 and TRBJ1-2; 9 positions agree with TRBD1. CDR3 length: 12 amino acids. Germline CDR1 and CDR2: MNHEY and SVGAGI. Trimming cost V 10 bases and J 7 bases; bases outside gene matches: 7.

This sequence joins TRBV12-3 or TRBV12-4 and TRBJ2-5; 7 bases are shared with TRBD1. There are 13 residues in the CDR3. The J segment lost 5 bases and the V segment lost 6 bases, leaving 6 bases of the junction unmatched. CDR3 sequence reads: CASSDRDEETQYF. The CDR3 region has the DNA TGTGCCAGCAGCGACAGGGATGAGGAGACCCAGTACTTC.

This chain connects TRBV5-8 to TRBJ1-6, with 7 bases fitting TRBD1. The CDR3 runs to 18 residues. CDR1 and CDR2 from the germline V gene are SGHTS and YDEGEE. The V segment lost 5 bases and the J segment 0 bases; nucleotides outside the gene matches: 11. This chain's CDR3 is CASRETGQANSYNSPLHF. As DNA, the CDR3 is TGTGCCAGCAGGGAGACAGGACAGGCCAACTCCTATAATTCACCCCTCCACTTT.

The CDR3 loop is CASSQSGGRTTNGYTF. DNA for the CDR3: TGTGCCAGCAGCCAATCAGGGGGCCGGACTACTAATGGCTACACCTTC. The chain couples TRBV7-9 to TRBJ1-2; 8 positions agree with TRBD1. This CDR3 contains 16 residues. The germline V gene has CDR1 SEHNR and CDR2 FQNEAQ (reference sequence). The J segment lost 6 bases and the V segment lost 5 bases, leaving 14 bases of the junction unmatched.

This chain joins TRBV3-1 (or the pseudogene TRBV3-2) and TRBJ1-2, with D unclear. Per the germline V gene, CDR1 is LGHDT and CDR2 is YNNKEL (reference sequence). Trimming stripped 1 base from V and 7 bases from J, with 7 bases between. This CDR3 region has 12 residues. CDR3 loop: CASSQATVGYTF. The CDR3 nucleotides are TGTGCCAGCAGCCAAGCTACAGTTGGCTACACCTTC.

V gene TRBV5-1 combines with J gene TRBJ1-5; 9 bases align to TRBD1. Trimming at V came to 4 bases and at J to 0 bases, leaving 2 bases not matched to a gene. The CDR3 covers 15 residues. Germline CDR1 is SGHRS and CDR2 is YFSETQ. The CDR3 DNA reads TGCGCCAGCAGCATGACAGGGGGTAGCAATCAGCCCCAGCATTTT. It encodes CASSMTGGSNQPQHF.

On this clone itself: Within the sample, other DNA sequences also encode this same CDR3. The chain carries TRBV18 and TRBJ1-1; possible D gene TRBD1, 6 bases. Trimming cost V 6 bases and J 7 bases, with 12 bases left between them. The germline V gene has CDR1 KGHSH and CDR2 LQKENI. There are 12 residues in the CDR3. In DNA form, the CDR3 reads TGTGCCAGCTCCCCGGGGGGCCGTGAAGCTTTCTTT. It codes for CASSPGGREAFF.

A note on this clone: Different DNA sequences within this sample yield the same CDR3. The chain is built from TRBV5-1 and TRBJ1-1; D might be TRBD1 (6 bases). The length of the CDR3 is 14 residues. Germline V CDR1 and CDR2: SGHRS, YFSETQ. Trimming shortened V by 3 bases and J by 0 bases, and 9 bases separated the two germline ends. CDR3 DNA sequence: TGCGCCAGCAGCTCTGGACAGTTGAACACTGAAGCTTTCTTT. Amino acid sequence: CASSSGQLNTEAFF.

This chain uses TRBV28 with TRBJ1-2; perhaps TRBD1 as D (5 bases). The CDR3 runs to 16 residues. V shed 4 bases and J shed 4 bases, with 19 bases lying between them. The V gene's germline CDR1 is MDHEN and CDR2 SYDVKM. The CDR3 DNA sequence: TGTGCCAGCAGTTCTGGAGGGCAGGGCCCTCTCTATGGCTACACCTTC. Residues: CASSSGGQGPLYGYTF.

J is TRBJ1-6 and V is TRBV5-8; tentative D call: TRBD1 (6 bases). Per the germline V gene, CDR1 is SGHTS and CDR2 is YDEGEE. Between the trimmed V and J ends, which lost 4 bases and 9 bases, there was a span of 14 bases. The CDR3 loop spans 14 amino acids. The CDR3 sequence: CASSVVTGTSPLHF. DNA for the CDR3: TGTGCCAGCAGCGTGGTCACAGGGACTTCACCCCTCCACTTT.